Presented here are 4 T cell receptor beta chains from one specimen sequenced in a study of PD-L1 blockade in urothelial cancer. Clones were read by immunoSEQ multiplex PCR, and TCRdb kept only the in-frame ones, dropping some. The table shows around 56,000 clones, with about 82% occurring only once. Sequenced here: PBMCs, sampled around atezolizumab (anti-PD-L1) treatment. The receptors come from a man in his fifties or sixties with urothelial cancer.

V is TRBV27 and J is TRBJ2-7; weak D call: TRBD1 (5 bases). Deletions cut 2 bases from V and 0 bases from J, with 11 bases between. CDR3 length equals 15 residues. CDR1 is MNHEY, CDR2 SMNVEV, per germline (reference sequence). CDR3 DNA sequence: TGTGCCAGCAGTTTAAGCCAGGGTGGCTCCTACGAGCAGTACTTC. Protein: CASSLSQGGSYEQYF.

The genes are TRBV30 and TRBJ2-3, with 9 bases fitting TRBD1. Trimming cost V 0 bases and J 2 bases; bases outside gene matches: 9. The length of the CDR3 is 17 residues. In germline, CDR1 is GTSNPN, CDR2 SVGIG (reference sequence). DNA of the CDR3: TGTGCCTGGAGTGTACCGGACAGGGGTCCTCTCACAGATACGCAGTATTTT. Amino acid sequence: CAWSVPDRGPLTDTQYF.

A single count supports this clone. The chain uses TRBV28 and TRBJ2-7, with D possibly matching TRBD2 (6 bases). The CDR3 spans 13 residues. Germline V lookup: CDR1 MDHEN, CDR2 SYDVKM. V lost 1 base to trimming and J lost 2 bases, with 6 bases between them. The CDR3 is CASSLSGAYEQYF. The CDR3 region has the DNA TGTGCCAGCAGTTTATCGGGAGCCTACGAGCAGTACTTC.

The genes are TRBV2 and TRBJ2-7, with D perhaps matching TRBD2 (6 bases). The CDR3 runs 13 residues. Trimming stripped 6 bases from V and 2 bases from J, with 11 bases between. Per germline, CDR1 SNHLY and CDR2 FYNNEI. The CDR3 spells CASREDYTYEQYF. As DNA, the CDR3 is TGTGCCAGCAGAGAGGACTACACCTACGAGCAGTACTTC.